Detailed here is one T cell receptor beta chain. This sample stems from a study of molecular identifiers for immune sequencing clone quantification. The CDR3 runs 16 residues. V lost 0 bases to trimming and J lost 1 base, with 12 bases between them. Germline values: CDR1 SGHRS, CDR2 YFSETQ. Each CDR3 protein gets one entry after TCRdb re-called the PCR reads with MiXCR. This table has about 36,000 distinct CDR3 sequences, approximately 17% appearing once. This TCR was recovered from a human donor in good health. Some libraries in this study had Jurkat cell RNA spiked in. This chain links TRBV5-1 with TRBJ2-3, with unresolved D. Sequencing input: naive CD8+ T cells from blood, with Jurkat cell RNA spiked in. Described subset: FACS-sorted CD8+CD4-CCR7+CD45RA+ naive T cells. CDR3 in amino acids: CASSLAPRFGTDTQYF. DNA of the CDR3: TGCGCCAGCAGCTTGGCCCCCCGATTTGGCACAGATACGCAGTATTTT.